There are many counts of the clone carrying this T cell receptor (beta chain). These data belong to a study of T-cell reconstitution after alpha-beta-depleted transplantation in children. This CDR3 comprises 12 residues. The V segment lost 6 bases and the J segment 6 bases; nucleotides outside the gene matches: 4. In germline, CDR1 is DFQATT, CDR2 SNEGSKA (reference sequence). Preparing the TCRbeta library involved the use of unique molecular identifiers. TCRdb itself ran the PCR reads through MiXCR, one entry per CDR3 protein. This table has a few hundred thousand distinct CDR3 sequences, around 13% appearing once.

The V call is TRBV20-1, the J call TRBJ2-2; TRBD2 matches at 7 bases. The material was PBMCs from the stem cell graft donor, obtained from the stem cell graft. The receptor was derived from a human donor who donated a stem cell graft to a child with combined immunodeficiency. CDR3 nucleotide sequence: TGCAGTGCAGCGGGACTGCCCGGGGAGCTGTTTTTT. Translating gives CSAAGLPGELFF.